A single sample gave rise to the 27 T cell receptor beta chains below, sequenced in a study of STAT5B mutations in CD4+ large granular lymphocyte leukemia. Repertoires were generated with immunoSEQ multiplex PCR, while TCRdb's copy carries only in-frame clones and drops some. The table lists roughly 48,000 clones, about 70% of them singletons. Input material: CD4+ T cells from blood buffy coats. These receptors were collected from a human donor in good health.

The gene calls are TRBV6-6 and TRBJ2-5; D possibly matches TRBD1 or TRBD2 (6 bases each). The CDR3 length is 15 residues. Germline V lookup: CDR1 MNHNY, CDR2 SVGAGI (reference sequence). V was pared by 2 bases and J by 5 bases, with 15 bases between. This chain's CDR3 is CASSYPPGAVETQYF. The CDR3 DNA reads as TGTGCCAGCAGTTACCCCCCGGGGGCGGTTGAGACCCAGTACTTC.

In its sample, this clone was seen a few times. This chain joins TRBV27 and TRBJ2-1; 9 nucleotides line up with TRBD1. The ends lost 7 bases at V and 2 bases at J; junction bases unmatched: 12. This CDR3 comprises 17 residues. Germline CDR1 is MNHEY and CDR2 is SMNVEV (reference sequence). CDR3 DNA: TGTGCCAGCACTACAGGGGGCGCCTCCATAGCCTACAATGAGCAGTTCTTC. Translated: CASTTGGASIAYNEQFF.

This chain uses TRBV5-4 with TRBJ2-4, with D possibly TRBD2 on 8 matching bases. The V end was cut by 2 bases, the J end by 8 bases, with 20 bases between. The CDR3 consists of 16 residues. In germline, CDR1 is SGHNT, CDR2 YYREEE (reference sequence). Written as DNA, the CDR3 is TGTGCCAGCAGCTTAGGCGGGGGGACAGCTACGGACATTCAGTACTTC. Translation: CASSLGGGTATDIQYF.

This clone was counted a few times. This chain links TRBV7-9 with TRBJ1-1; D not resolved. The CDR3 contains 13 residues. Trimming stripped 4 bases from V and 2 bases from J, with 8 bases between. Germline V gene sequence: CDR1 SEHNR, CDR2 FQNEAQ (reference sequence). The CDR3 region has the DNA TGTGCCAGCAGCTCGCCCTCCAACACTGAAGCTTTCTTT. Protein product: CASSSPSNTEAFF.

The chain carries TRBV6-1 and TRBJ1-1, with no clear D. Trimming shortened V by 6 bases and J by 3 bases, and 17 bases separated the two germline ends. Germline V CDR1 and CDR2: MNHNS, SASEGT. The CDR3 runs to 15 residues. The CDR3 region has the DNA TGTGCCAGCAGCCCCCTTTTGGGCTCCGACACTGAAGCTTTCTTT. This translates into CASSPLLGSDTEAFF.

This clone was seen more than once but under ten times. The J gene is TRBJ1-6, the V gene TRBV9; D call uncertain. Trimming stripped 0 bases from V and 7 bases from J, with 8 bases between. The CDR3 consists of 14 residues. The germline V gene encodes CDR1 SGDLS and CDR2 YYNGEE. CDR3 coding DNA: TGTGCCAGCAGCGTAGGGTCGACCAATTCACCCCTCCACTTT. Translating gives CASSVGSTNSPLHF.

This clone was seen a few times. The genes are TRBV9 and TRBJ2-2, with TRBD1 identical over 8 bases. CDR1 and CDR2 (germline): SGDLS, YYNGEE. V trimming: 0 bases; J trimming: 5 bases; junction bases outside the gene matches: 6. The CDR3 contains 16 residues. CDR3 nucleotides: TGTGCCAGCAGCGTAGGGCGGACAGGGAGGACCGGGGAGCTGTTTTTT. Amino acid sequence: CASSVGRTGRTGELFF.

DNA for the CDR3: TGTGCCAGCAGCTTAACAGGGCACGCAACTAATGAAAAACTGTTTTTT. Encoded protein: CASSLTGHATNEKLFF. The chain recombines TRBV7-2 with TRBJ1-4; D might be TRBD1 (6 bases). The CDR3 has 16 amino acids. Looked up from germline, CDR1 is SGHTA and CDR2 is FQGNSA. V was cut by 2 bases and J by 0 bases, with 10 bases left in between.

CDR3 amino acids: CAWMTGGGTGELFF. CDR3 coding DNA: TGTGCCTGGATGACAGGGGGCGGCACCGGGGAGCTGTTTTTT. V and J are TRBV30 and TRBJ2-2; 10 nucleotides agree with TRBD1. Trimming took 4 bases from V and 4 from J; bases not matched to a gene: 3. The V gene's germline CDR1 is GTSNPN and CDR2 SVGIG (reference sequence). The CDR3 spans 14 residues.

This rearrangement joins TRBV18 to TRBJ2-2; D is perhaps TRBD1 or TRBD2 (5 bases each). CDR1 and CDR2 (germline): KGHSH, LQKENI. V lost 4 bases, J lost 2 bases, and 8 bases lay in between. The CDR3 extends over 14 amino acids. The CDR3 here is CASSRDANTGELFF. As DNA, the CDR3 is TGTGCCAGCTCACGGGACGCTAACACCGGGGAGCTGTTTTTT.

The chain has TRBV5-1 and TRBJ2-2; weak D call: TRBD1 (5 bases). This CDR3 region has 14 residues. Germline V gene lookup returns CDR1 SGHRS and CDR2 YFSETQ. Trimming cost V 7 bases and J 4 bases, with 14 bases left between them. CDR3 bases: TGCGCCAGCGAGTCCCAGGGCGGCACCGGGGAGCTGTTTTTT. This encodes CASESQGGTGELFF.

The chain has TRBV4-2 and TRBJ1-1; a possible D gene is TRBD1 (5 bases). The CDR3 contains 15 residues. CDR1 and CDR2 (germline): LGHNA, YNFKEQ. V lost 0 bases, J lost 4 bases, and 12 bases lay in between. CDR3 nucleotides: TGTGCCAGCAGCCAAGAGGGGGGGATGGTCACTGAAGCTTTCTTT. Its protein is CASSQEGGMVTEAFF.

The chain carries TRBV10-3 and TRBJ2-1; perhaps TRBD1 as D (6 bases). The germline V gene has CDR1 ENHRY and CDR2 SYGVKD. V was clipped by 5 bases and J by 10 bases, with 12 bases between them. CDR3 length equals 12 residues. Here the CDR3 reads CAISMGTPEQFF. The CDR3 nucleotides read TGTGCCATCAGTATGGGGACACCGGAGCAGTTCTTC.

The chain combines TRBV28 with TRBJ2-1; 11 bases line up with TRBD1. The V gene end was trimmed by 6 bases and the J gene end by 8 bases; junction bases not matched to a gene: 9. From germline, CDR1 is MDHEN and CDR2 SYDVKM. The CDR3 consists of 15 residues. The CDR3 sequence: CASSRGQGAFDEQFF. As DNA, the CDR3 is TGTGCCAGCAGCCGCGGACAGGGGGCTTTTGATGAGCAGTTCTTC.

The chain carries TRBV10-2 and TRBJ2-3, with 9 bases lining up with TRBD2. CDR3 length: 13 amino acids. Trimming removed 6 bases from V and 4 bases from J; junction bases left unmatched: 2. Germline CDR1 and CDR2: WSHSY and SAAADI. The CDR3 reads CASRGLAPDTQYF. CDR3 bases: TGCGCCAGCAGGGGACTAGCCCCAGATACGCAGTATTTT.

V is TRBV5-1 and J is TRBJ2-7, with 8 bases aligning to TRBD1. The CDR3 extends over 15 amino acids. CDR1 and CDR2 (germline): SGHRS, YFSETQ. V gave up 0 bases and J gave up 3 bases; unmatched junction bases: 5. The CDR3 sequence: CASSLGQGIVYEQYF. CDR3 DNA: TGCGCCAGCAGCTTGGGACAGGGGATAGTCTACGAGCAGTACTTC.

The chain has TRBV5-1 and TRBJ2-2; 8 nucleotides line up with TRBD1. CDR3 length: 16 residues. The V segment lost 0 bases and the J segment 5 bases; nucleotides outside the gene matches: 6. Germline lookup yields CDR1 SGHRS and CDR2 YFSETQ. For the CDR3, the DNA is TGCGCCAGCAGCTTGGGAGAGACAGGGGTTACCGGGGAGCTGTTTTTT. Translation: CASSLGETGVTGELFF. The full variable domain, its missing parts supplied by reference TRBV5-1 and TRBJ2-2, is KAGVTQTPRYLIKTRGQQVTLSCSPISGHRSVSWYQQTPGQGLQFLFEYFSETQRNKGNFPGRFSGRQFSNSRSEMNVSTLELGDSALYLCASSLGETGVTGELFFGEGSRLTVL.

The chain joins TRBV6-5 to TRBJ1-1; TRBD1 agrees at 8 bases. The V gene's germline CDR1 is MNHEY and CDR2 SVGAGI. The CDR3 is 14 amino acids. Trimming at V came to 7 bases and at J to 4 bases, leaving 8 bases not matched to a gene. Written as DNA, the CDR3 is TGTGCCAGCATTGGACAGGGTTTGAGCACTGAAGCTTTCTTT. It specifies CASIGQGLSTEAFF.

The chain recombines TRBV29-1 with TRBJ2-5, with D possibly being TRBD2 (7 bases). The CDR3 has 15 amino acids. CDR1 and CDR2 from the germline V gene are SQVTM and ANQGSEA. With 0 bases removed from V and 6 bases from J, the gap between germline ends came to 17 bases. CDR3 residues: CSVEDWGGAGQTQYF. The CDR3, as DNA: TGCAGCGTTGAAGATTGGGGGGGGGCTGGGCAGACCCAGTACTTC.

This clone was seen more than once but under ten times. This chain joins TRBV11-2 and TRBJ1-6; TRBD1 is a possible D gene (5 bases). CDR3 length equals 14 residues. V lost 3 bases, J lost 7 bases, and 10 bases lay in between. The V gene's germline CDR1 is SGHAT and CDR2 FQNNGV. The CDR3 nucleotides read TGTGCCAGCAGCTTTAGACAGACAAATTCACCCCTCCACTTT. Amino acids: CASSFRQTNSPLHF.

CDR3 nucleotide sequence: TGCGCCAGCAGCCAGGACCCGCAAAGCACAGATACGCAGTATTTT. Translating gives CASSQDPQSTDTQYF. V and J are TRBV5-1 and TRBJ2-3; D is unresolved. Germline-derived CDR1 and CDR2 are SGHRS and YFSETQ. Trimming took off 4 bases at V and 0 bases at J, with 12 bases between the two ends. The CDR3 spans 15 residues.

The CDR3 nucleotides are TGTGCCAGCAGCTTAGGGCTCAGCGGCGATGAGCAGTTCTTC. Protein sequence: CASSLGLSGDEQFF. The chain links TRBV7-2 to TRBJ2-1; D possibly corresponds to TRBD2 (5 bases). V lost 1 base to trimming and J lost 8 bases, with 12 bases between them. Germline V gene sequence: CDR1 SGHTA, CDR2 FQGNSA. The CDR3 runs 14 residues.

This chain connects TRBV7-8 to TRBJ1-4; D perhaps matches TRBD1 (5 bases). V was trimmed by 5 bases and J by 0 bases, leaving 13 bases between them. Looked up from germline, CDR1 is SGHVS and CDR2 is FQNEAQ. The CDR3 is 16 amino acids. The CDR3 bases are TGTGCCAGCAGCCGAGCCGGGGCCGCAACTAATGAAAAACTGTTTTTT. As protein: CASSRAGAATNEKLFF.

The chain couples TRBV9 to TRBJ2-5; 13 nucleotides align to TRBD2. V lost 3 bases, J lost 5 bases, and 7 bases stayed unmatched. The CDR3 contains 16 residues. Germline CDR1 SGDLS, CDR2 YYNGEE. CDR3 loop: CASSAYTSGGAETQYF. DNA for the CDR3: TGTGCCAGCAGCGCCTACACTAGCGGGGGGGCGGAGACCCAGTACTTC.

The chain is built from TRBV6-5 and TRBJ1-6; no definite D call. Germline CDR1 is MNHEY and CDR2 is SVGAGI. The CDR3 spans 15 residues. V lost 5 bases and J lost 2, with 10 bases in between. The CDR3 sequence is CASSGPGTYNSPLHF. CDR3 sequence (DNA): TGTGCCAGCAGTGGCCCTGGGACCTATAATTCACCCCTCCACTTT.

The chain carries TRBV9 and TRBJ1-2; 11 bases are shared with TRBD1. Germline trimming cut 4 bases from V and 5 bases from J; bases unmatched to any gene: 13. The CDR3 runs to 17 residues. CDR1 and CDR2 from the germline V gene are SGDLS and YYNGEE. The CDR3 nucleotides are TGTGCCAGCAGCCTGCGGGACAGGGGGTTAATTAGGTATGGCTACACCTTC. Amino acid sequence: CASSLRDRGLIRYGYTF.

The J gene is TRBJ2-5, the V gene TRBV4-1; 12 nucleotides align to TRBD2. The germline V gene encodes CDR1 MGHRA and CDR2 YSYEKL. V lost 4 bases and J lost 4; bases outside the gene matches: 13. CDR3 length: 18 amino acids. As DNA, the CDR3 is TGCGCCAGCAGCCCTAGTTTGGCTAGCGGGGGGGAGGGAGAGACCCAGTACTTC. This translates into CASSPSLASGGEGETQYF.